Presented here are 5 T cell receptor beta chains from one specimen sequenced in a study of circulating and synovial CD4+ cells in juvenile arthritis. The table came from immunoSEQ multiplex PCR; TCRdb's copy has only in-frame clones and leaves some out. Here the sample spans under 40,000 clones, 93% being singletons. Specimen: CD4+ T cells from blood. The receptors here all came from a human donor with juvenile idiopathic arthritis.

The chain is built from TRBV7-6 and TRBJ1-1; D is uncertain. Germline CDR1 is SGHVS and CDR2 is FNYEAQ. V was shortened by 5 bases and J by 0 bases, with 13 bases between the two germline ends. The CDR3 has 15 residues. CDR3 sequence: CASSPGKRMNTEAFF. In nucleotides, the CDR3 is TGTGCCAGCAGCCCGGGAAAAAGAATGAACACTGAAGCTTTCTTT.

The V and J genes are TRBV28 and TRBJ2-7; TRBD2 might be the D (6 bases). The CDR3 has 15 residues. V gave up 8 bases and J gave up 0 bases, with 17 bases separating them. Germline lookup yields CDR1 MDHEN and CDR2 SYDVKM. The CDR3, as DNA: TGTGCCAGCTTTAAGAGATCCGGGAGCTCCTACGAGCAGTACTTC. Residues: CASFKRSGSSYEQYF. Supplemented by reference TRBV28 and TRBJ2-7, the full variable domain reads DVKVTQSSRYLVKRTGEKVFLECVQDMDHENMFWYRQDPGLGLRLIYFSYDVKMKEKGDIPEGYSVSREKKERFSLILESASTNQTSMYLCASFKRSGSSYEQYFGPGTRLTVT.

The rearrangement joins TRBV7-2 to TRBJ2-7; 11 bases line up with TRBD2. V was pared by 1 base and J by 4 bases, with 9 bases of the junction left unmatched. The V gene's germline CDR1 is SGHTA and CDR2 FQGNSA. The CDR3 is made up of 17 amino acids. The CDR3 sequence is CASSLGALVAGGYEQYF. CDR3 coding DNA: TGTGCCAGCAGCTTAGGGGCCCTGGTAGCGGGAGGGTACGAGCAGTACTTC.

The CDR3 sequence is CASTPGTSGNTGELFF. In DNA form, the CDR3 reads TGCGCCAGCACCCCCGGGACTAGCGGGAACACCGGGGAGCTGTTTTTT. This chain links TRBV5-1 with TRBJ2-2, with TRBD2 matching over 11 bases. This CDR3 is built from 16 residues. J gave up 1 base and V 6 bases, and 5 bases lay outside the gene matches. Germline CDR1 SGHRS, CDR2 YFSETQ. Full variable domain (missing parts from reference TRBV5-1 and TRBJ2-2): KAGVTQTPRYLIKTRGQQVTLSCSPISGHRSVSWYQQTPGQGLQFLFEYFSETQRNKGNFPGRFSGRQFSNSRSEMNVSTLELGDSALYLCASTPGTSGNTGELFFGEGSRLTVL.

The gene calls are TRBV18 and TRBJ2-1; 11 bases fit TRBD2. This CDR3 spans 14 amino acids. Germline V lookup: CDR1 KGHSH, CDR2 LQKENI. The V segment lost 3 bases and the J segment 9 bases; nucleotides outside the gene matches: 4. The CDR3 DNA reads as TGTGCCAGCTCACCTCCACTAGCGGGAGTTGAGCAGTTCTTC. Its protein is CASSPPLAGVEQFF. Together with reference TRBV18 and TRBJ2-1, the CDR3 gives the full variable domain: NAGVMQNPRHLVRRRGQEARLRCSPMKGHSHVYWYRQLPEEGLKFMVYLQKENIIDESGMPKERFSAEFPKEGPSILRIQQVVRGDSAAYFCASSPPLAGVEQFFGPGTRLTVL.